These T cell receptor beta chains were read from a single sample in a study of cytomegalovirus exposure and HLA in healthy donors. Sequencing was performed with immunoSEQ multiplex PCR; in TCRdb, only in-frame clones are kept and a portion is missing. The sample has about 160,000 clones; more than 60% are singletons. Sequenced material: PBMCs. The receptors were sampled from a woman in her forties or fifties in good health and CMV-seropositive. The CDR3 runs from the conserved cysteine through the conserved F or W. D genes are given only for firm matches. The size entry is marked missing in some rows and otherwise reads once, few, many or a size class.

j_call clone_size d_call v_call cdr3_aa cdr3_nt
TRBJ2-3 many . TRBV9 CASSVRAEEGTDTQYF TGTGCCAGCAGCGTGAGAGCGGAGGAGGGGACAGATACGCAGTATTTT
TRBJ2-3 once TRBD1 TRBV6-5 CASRRTGGSDTQYF TGTGCCAGCAGACGGACAGGGGGGTCAGATACGCAGTATTTT
TRBJ2-7 . TRBD2 TRBV10-2 CASMGSGPYEQYF TGCGCCAGCATGGGTAGCGGGCCCTACGAGCAGTACTTC
TRBJ2-5 . TRBD1 TRBV11-2 CASSFFGQGALSGETQYF TGTGCCAGCAGCTTTTTTGGGCAGGGGGCCCTGAGCGGGGAGACCCAGTACTTC
TRBJ2-2 . . TRBV5-6 CASSLPSGGTGELFF TGTGCCAGCAGCTTGCCATCCGGGGGCACCGGGGAGCTGTTTTTT
TRBJ1-4 . TRBD1 TRBV29-1 CSVGKGDRGEKLFF TGCAGCGTTGGGAAAGGGGACAGGGGTGAAAAACTGTTTTTT
TRBJ2-7 . TRBD2 TRBV2 CASTVWRGGSYEQYF TGTGCCAGCACGGTCTGGCGGGGGGGGTCCTACGAGCAGTACTTC
TRBJ1-4 . . TRBV7-2 CASSLPPVEKLFF TGTGCCAGCAGCCTTCCCCCGGTTGAAAAACTGTTTTTT
TRBJ2-5 . TRBD1 TRBV15 CATSYRGETQYF TGTGCCACCAGTTACAGGGGGGAGACCCAGTACTTC
TRBJ2-7 . TRBD2 TRBV4-2 CASSHDVRASGRADNF TGTGCCAGCAGCCACGACGTACGGGCTAGCGGGAGGGCCGATAACTTC
TRBJ1-1 . . TRBV11-3 CASSVLRGLNTEAFF TGTGCCAGCAGCGTGCTCAGGGGTCTGAACACTGAAGCTTTCTTT
TRBJ2-1 . TRBD2 TRBV30 CAWASGADNEQFF TGTGCCTGGGCCAGCGGGGCGGACAATGAGCAGTTCTTC
TRBJ1-3 few . TRBV18 CASAPGSGNTIYF TGTGCCAGTGCACCCGGCTCTGGAAACACCATATATTTT
TRBJ2-3 . TRBD2 TRBV11-2 CASSFDGGRRTQYF TGTGCCAGCAGCTTCGACGGGGGGAGGCGTACGCAGTATTTT
TRBJ2-7 . TRBD1 TRBV18 CASSPGTGDYEQYF TGTGCCAGCTCCCCCGGGACAGGGGACTACGAGCAGTACTTC
TRBJ2-2 once TRBD1 TRBV18 CASSPGTGNTGELFF TGTGCCAGCTCACCGGGGACAGGGAACACCGGGGAGCTGTTTTTT
TRBJ1-5 . TRBD1 TRBV30 CAWSVGTGDQPQHF TGTGCCTGGAGTGTTGGGACAGGGGATCAGCCCCAGCATTTT
TRBJ1-2 . . TRBV28 CASSWGGYGYTF TGTGCCAGCAGTTGGGGGGGCTATGGCTACACCTTC
TRBJ1-6 once . TRBV5-1 CASSAGPEGSSPLHF TGCGCCAGCAGCGCGGGCCCGGAGGGAAGCTCACCCCTCCACTTT
TRBJ1-2 few . TRBV9 CASSERGGAPNYGYTF TGTGCCAGCAGCGAAAGGGGGGGCGCCCCAAACTATGGCTACACCTTC
TRBJ1-1 . TRBD1 TRBV10-3 CAIRGTGGTEAFF TGTGCCATCAGGGGGACAGGAGGCACTGAAGCTTTCTTT
TRBJ2-3 . . TRBV25-1 CASSDRTGSTDTQYF TGTGCCAGCAGTGATCGAACAGGGAGCACAGATACGCAGTATTTT
TRBJ1-6 few . TRBV4-3 CASRVSAGTHQSSPLHF TGCGCCAGCAGGGTAAGCGCCGGGACTCACCAATCTTCACCCCTCCACTTT
TRBJ2-5 . . TRBV2 CAGAPGWETQYF TGTGCCGGGGCCCCCGGGTGGGAGACCCAGTACTTC
TRBJ1-2 . . TRBV6-5 CASSPGGWGDYGYTF TGTGCCAGCAGTCCCGGAGGGTGGGGGGACTATGGCTACACCTTC
TRBJ1-4 . TRBD1 TRBV15 CATSVRQGEEKLFF TGTGCCACCAGCGTTCGACAGGGGGAGGAAAAACTGTTTTTT
TRBJ1-1 . TRBD1 TRBV13 CASSTGGRGWVREAFF TGTGCCAGCAGTACAGGGGGCCGCGGGTGGGTTCGAGAAGCTTTCTTT
TRBJ2-7 . . TRBV5-4 CASSLASQKYEQYF TGTGCCAGCAGCTTGGCCAGTCAGAAGTACGAGCAGTACTTC
TRBJ2-7 . TRBD1 TRBV7-2 CASSSSGQGAYEQYF TGTGCCAGCAGCTCCTCGGGACAGGGGGCCTACGAGCAGTACTTC
TRBJ2-7 . . TRBV5-6 CASSLVRGSYEQYF TGTGCCAGCAGCTTGGTCAGGGGCTCCTACGAGCAGTACTTC
TRBJ2-2 . . TRBV4-3 CASSQELAGELFF TGCGCCAGCAGCCAAGAACTAGCCGGGGAGCTGTTTTTT
TRBJ1-2 . . TRBV7-6 CASSSLSGEGYTF TGTGCCAGCAGCTCTCTCTCAGGGGAAGGCTACACCTTC
TRBJ2-7 . TRBD1 TRBV6-1 CASSLTGGKEQYF TGTGCCAGCAGTCTAACAGGGGGCAAAGAGCAGTACTTC
TRBJ1-2 . TRBD1 TRBV7-9 CSSSPDRGLDMGYTF TGTTCCAGCAGCCCGGACAGGGGCCTCGATATGGGCTACACCTTC
TRBJ2-3 few . TRBV30 CAWNRGIKGGPDTQYF TGTGCCTGGAACAGGGGTATTAAGGGGGGCCCAGATACGCAGTATTTT
TRBJ2-5 . TRBD1 TRBV11-3 CASSFQTGPQETQYF TGTGCCAGCAGCTTCCAGACAGGGCCACAAGAGACCCAGTACTTC
TRBJ1-1 . TRBD1 TRBV7-9 CASSGTGVTEAFF TGTGCCAGCAGCGGGACAGGGGTCACTGAAGCTTTCTTT